This TCR beta chain originates from a study of cytomegalovirus exposure and HLA in healthy donors. Only in-frame clones appear in the TCRdb table, and some are missing; sequencing was by immunoSEQ multiplex PCR. The sample yields some 76,000 clones, 94% seen once. This sequence was found in a woman aged 18 to 35 in good health and CMV-seronegative. The material sequenced was PBMCs.

CDR3 residues: CASSSVGQGKEQYF. In nucleotides, the CDR3 is TGTGCCAGCAGCTCCGTGGGACAGGGGAAAGAGCAGTACTTC. The rearrangement links TRBV7-9 to TRBJ2-7; 10 bases match TRBD1. The CDR3 consists of 14 residues. Losses at the gene ends were 4 bases for V and 7 bases for J; bases not matched to a gene: 7. Looked up from germline, CDR1 is SEHNR and CDR2 is FQNEAQ (reference sequence).